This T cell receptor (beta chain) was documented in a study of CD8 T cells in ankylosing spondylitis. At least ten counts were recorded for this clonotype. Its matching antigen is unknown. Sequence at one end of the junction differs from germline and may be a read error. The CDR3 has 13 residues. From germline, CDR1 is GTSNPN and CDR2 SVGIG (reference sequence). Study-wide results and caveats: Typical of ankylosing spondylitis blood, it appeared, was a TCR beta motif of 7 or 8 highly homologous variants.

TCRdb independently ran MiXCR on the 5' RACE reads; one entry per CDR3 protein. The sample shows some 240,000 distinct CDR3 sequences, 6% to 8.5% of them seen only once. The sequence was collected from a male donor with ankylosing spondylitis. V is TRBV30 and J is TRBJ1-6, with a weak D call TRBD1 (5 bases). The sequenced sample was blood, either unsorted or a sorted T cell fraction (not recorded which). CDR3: CAWSVIAGSFSYF. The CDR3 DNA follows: TGTGCCTGGAGTGTTATCGCAGGGAGTTTCTCCTACTTT. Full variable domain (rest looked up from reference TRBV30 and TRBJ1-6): SQTIHQWPATLVQPVGSPLSLECTVEGTSNPNLYWYRQAAGRGLQLLFYSVGIGQISSEVPQNLSASRPQDRQFILSSKKLLLSDSGFYLCAWSVIAGSFSYFGNGTRLTVT.